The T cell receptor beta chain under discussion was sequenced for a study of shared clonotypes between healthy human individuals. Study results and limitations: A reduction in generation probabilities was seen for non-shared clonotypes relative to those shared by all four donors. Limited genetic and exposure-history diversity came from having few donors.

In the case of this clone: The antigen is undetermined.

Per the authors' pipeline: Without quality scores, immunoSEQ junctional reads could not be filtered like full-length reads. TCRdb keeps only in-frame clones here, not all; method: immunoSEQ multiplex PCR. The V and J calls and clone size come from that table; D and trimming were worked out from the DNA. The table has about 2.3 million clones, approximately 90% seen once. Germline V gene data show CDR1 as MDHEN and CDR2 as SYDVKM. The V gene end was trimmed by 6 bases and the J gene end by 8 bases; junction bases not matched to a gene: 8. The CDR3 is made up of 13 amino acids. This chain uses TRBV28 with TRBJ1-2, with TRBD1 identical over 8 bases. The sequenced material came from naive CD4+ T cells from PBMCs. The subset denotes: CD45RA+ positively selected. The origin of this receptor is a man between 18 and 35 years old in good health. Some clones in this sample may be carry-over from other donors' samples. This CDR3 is CASRPGQVFGYTF. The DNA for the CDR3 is TGTGCCAGCAGACCGGGACAGGTATTCGGCTACACCTTC.